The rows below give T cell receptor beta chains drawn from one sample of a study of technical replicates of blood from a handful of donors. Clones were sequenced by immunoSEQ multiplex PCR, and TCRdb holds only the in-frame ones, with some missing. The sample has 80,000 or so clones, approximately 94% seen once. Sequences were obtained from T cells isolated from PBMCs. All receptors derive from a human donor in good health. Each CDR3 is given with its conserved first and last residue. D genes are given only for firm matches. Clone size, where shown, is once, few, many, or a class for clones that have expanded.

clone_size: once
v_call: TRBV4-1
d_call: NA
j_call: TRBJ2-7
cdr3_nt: TGCGCCAGCAGCCACGTACAAGACTACGAGCAGTACTTC
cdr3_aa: CASSHVQDYEQYF

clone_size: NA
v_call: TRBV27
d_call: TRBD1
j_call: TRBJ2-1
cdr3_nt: TGTGCCAGCAACTTACTCCGGGACAGGGCGGGCGGTGAGCAGTTCTTC
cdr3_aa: CASNLLRDRAGGEQFF

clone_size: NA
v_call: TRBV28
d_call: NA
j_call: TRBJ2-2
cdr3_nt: TGTGCCAGTTACCGAACAGGGAACACCGGGGAGCTGTTTTTT
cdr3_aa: CASYRTGNTGELFF

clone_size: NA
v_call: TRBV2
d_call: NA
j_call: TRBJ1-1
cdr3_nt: TGTGCCAGTACGAGGGTCAACACTGAAGCTTTCTTT
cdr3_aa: CASTRVNTEAFF

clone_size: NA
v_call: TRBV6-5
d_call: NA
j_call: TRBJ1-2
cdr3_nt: TGTGCCAGCAGTTCCTCGGGCACCGATGGCTACACCTTC
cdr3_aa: CASSSSGTDGYTF

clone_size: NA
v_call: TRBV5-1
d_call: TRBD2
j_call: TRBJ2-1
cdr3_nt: TGCGCCAGCAGCTTGTGGGGACTAGCGGGAGAGAACAATGAGCAGTTCTTC
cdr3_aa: CASSLWGLAGENNEQFF

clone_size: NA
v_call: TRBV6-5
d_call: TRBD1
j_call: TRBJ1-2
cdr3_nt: TGTGCCAGCAGCCGTCCCGGGACAGGAATTTATGGCTACACCTTC
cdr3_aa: CASSRPGTGIYGYTF

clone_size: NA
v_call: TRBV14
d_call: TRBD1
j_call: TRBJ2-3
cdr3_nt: TGTGCCAGCAGCCAACAATATGGGACAGGGAGTCTCACAGATACGCAGTATTTT
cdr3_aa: CASSQQYGTGSLTDTQYF

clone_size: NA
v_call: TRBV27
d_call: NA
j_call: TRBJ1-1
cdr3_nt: TGTGCCAGCAGTTCAGGGGAGCCGGCTGAAGCTTTCTTT
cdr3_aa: CASSSGEPAEAFF

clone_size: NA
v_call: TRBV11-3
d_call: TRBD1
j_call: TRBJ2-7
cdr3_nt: TGTGCCAGCAGTTTCACCCCGGACAGGGGTCACGAGCAGTACTTC
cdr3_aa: CASSFTPDRGHEQYF

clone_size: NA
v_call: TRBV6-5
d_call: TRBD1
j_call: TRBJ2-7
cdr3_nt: TGTGCCAGCAGTGCGACAGGGGACCCCTACGAGCAGTACTTC
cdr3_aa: CASSATGDPYEQYF

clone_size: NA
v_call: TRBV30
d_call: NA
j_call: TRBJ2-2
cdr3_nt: TGTGCCTGGAGTGTAGTCAGGGTCGGGTATGCCGGGGAGCTGTTTTTT
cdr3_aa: CAWSVVRVGYAGELFF

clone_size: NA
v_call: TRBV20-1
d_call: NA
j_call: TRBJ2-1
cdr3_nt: TGCAGTGCTACGGGAAATGAGCAGTTCTTC
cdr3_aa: CSATGNEQFF

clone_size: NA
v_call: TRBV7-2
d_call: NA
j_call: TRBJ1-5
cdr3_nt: TGTGCCAGCAGCTTAGCCCTCAGGCAGCCCCAGCATTTT
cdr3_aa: CASSLALRQPQHF

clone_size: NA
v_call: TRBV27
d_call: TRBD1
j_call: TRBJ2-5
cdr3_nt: TGTGCCAGCAGTGTACCGGGACAGGGTAGGGAGACCCAGTACTTC
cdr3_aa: CASSVPGQGRETQYF

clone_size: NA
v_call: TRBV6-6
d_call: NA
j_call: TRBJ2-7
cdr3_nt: TGTGCCAGCAGTGCCAGTGGCGAGCAGTACTTC
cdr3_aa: CASSASGEQYF

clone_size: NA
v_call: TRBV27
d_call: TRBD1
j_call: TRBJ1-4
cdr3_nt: TGTGCCAGCAGTTTATTCGGCGACAGGGAAATCCTGGCCGAAAAACTGTTTTTT
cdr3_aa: CASSLFGDREILAEKLFF

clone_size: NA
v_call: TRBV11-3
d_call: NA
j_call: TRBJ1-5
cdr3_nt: TGTGCCAGCAGCCCAGGGGTGGATCAGCCCCAGCATTTT
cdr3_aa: CASSPGVDQPQHF

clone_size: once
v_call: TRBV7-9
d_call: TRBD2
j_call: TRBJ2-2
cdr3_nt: TGTGCCAGCAGCTACTCGGGACTAGCGGGAGCCGGGGAGCTGTTTTTT
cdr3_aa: CASSYSGLAGAGELFF

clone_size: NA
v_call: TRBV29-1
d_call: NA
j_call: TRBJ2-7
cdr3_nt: TGCAGCGTTGAGACGGGCTACGAGCAGTACTTC
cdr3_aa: CSVETGYEQYF

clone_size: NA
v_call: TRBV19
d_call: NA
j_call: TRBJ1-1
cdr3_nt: TGTGCCAGTAGTATCACGGGGAACACTGAAGCTTTCTTT
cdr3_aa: CASSITGNTEAFF

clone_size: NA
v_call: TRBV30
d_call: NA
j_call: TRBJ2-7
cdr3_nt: TGTGCCTGGAGTACCTGGGACTCCCGAATCTACGAGCAGTACTTC
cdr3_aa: CAWSTWDSRIYEQYF

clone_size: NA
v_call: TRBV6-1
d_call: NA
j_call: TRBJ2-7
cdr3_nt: TGTGCCAGCAGGAGGGGGAATGAAAACTTACAGTACTTC
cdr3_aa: CASRRGNENLQYF

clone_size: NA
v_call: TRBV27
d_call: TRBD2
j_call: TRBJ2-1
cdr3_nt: TGTGCCAGCAGTCCTAGCGGGTACTACAATGAGCAGTTCTTC
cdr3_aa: CASSPSGYYNEQFF

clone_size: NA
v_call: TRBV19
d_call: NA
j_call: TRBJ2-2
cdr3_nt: TGTGCCAGTGGGCCGCACGGGGAGCTGTTTTTT
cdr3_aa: CASGPHGELFF

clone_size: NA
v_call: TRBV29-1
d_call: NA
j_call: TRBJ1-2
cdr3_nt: TGCAGCGTTGACGTCGGGAACTATGGCTACACCTTC
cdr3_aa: CSVDVGNYGYTF

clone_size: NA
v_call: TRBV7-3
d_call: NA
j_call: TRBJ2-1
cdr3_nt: TGTGCCAGCAGCTTGCTTGAGGGAGGTTACAATGAGCAGTTCTTC
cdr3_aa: CASSLLEGGYNEQFF

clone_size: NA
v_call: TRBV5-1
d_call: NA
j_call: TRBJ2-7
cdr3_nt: TGCGCCAGCAGCAAATCGGACTCCTACGAGCAGTACTTC
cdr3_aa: CASSKSDSYEQYF

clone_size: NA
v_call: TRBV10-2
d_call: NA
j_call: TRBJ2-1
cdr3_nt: TGCGCCAGCAGTGGGACTAGGGGGGGATACAATGAGCAGTTCTTC
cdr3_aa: CASSGTRGGYNEQFF

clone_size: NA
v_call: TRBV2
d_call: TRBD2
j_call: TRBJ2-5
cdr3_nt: TGTGCCAGCAGTGCGGGGAGGGCGCAAGAGACCCAGTACTTC
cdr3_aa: CASSAGRAQETQYF

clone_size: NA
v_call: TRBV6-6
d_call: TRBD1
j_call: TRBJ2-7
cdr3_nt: TGTGCCAGCAAAAGGACAGGGGGCTACGAGCAGTACTTC
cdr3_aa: CASKRTGGYEQYF

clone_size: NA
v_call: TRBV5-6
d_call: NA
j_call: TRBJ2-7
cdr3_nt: TGTGCCAGCAGCTTATTGGGAGGAGAGCAGTACTTC
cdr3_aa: CASSLLGGEQYF

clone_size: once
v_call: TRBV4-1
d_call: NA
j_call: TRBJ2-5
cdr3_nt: TGCGCCAGCAGCCATGAACTGAGACAAGAGACCCAGTACTTC
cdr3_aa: CASSHELRQETQYF

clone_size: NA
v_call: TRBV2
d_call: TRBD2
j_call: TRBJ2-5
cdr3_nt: TGTGCCAGCACCCCCTCGGGGGGTAACGGGGAGACCCAGTACTTC
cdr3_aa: CASTPSGGNGETQYF

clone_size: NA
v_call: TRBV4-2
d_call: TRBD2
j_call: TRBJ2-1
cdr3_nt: TGTGCCAGCAGCCAGGAGGAGCGGGAGGTCGATGAGCAGTTCTTC
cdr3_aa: CASSQEEREVDEQFF

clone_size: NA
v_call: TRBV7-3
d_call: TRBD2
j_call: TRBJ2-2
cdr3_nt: TGTGCCAGCAGCACCCGGACTAGCGGGAGGGCCGGGGAGCTGTTTTTT
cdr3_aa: CASSTRTSGRAGELFF

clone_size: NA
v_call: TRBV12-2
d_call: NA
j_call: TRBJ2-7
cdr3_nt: TGTGCAAGTCGCTTAATTCCTAGTTGCGAGCAGTACTTC
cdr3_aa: CASRLIPSCEQYF

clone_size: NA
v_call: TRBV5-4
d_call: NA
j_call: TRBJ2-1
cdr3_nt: TGTGCCAGCAGTTCCGGGAGAGGTTCCTACAATGAGCAGTTCTTC
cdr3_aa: CASSSGRGSYNEQFF

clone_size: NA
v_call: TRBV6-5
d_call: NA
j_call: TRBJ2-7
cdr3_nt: TGTGCCGCTGGGGCGCTTCTCGAGCAGTACTTC
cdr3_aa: CAAGALLEQYF

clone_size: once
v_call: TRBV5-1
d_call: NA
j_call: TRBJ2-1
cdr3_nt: TGCGCCAGCAGCTTCCCGCGGGCGAATGAGCAGTTCTTC
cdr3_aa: CASSFPRANEQFF

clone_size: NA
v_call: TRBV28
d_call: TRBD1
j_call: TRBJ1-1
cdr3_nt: TGTGCCAGCAGTTCCCCCGGACAGGGGGCCTTTGAAGCTTTCTTT
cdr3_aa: CASSSPGQGAFEAFF

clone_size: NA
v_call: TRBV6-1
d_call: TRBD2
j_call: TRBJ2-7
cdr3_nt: TGTGCCAGCAGTGGACTAGCGGTCTACGAGCAGTACTTC
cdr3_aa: CASSGLAVYEQYF